The 5 T cell receptor beta chains below all came from one sample that was sequenced in a study of shared clonotypes between healthy human individuals. Method: immunoSEQ multiplex PCR; TCRdb's copy keeps in-frame clones and lacks some. This table holds some 2,500,000 clones, 93% found once. The sequenced sample was naive CD4+ T cells from PBMCs. Subset indicated: CD45RA+ positively selected. Receptors originate from a man between 18 and 29 years old in good health. Some clones in this sample may be carry-over from other donors' samples.

The chain combines TRBV29-1 with TRBJ1-1; 11 nucleotides agree with TRBD1. Germline V gives CDR1 SQVTM, CDR2 ANQGSEA. V gave up 8 bases and J gave up 5 bases; unmatched junction bases: 7. This CDR3 region has 13 residues. The CDR3 DNA follows: TGCAGCTCCAGGACAGGGGGCGATACTGAAGCTTTCTTT. This gives the protein CSSRTGGDTEAFF.

This chain connects TRBV28 to TRBJ2-7, with 7 bases matching TRBD1. Germline lookup yields CDR1 MDHEN and CDR2 SYDVKM. With 8 bases clipped from V and 2 bases from J, the junction kept 9 bases outside the gene matches. This CDR3 contains 14 residues. CDR3: CASFRAGGTYEQYF. The CDR3 DNA reads TGTGCCAGCTTTCGGGCAGGGGGTACCTACGAGCAGTACTTC.

The V call is TRBV19, the J call TRBJ2-2; 10 nucleotides line up with TRBD2. The junction had 4 bases not matched to a gene; V was cut back by 7 bases and J by 2 bases. The CDR3 is made up of 15 amino acids. CDR1 LNHDA and CDR2 SQIVND come from the germline V gene (reference sequence). CDR3 loop: CASTLAGANTGELFF. The DNA for the CDR3 is TGTGCCAGTACGCTAGCGGGAGCCAACACCGGGGAGCTGTTTTTT.

This chain links TRBV19 with TRBJ2-1, with D hard to call. Germline V CDR1 and CDR2: LNHDA, SQIVND (reference sequence). CDR3 length equals 14 residues. V shed 6 bases and J shed 4 bases, with 13 bases lying between them. CDR3 residues: CASSPGPWYNEQFF. CDR3 nucleotides: TGTGCCAGTAGCCCGGGCCCCTGGTACAATGAGCAGTTCTTC.

This chain joins TRBV28 and TRBJ1-5; 9 positions agree with TRBD1. This CDR3 has 17 residues. The ends lost 5 bases at V and 1 base at J; junction bases unmatched: 9. Looked up from germline, CDR1 is MDHEN and CDR2 is SYDVKM. CDR3 loop: CASSTLRGQGSNQPQHF. CDR3 bases: TGTGCCAGCAGTACACTCAGGGGACAGGGAAGCAATCAGCCCCAGCATTTT.